This TCR beta chain was captured in a study of blood T cell repertoires in COVID-19 (dated by TCRdb to 2019 to 2021). Looking at the study overall: The collaborator samples originated in the United States, Italy and Spain and spanned the acute and convalescent phases of COVID-19. The prospective study material was composed of cDNA or gDNA derived from T cells, B-cell-depleted T cells, or PBMCs. Subjects who had been exposed to COVID-19, were actively infected with it, or had recovered from it provided the deeply sampled blood TCRbeta repertoires that made up the dataset. A freely available public database, intended as a resource for researchers studying the immune response to SARS-CoV-2, is where the repertoires were released. The samples were drawn from the first 160 participants of the ongoing ImmuneRACE study and from 950 to 1,500 subjects provided by 6 global collaborators. A de-identified subject ID, COVID-19 status, age in years and sex were almost always included in the sample metadata. Where available, HLA class I and class II types were obtained from metadata supplied by the sample provider rather than from assay-based typing.

Inclusive of the bounding cysteine and phenylalanine, the CDR3 is 16 residues long. The retained sequence is limited to the CDR3, 48 bases, with the frame set at the first base. The germline V gene specifies KGHSH as CDR1 and LQKENI as CDR2. V is pruned by 5 bases and J by 7 bases, leaving 9 bases of the junction without a gene match. With respect to this clone: The specificity of this receptor is unknown. Per-base quality was not reported, and no clone a single base away is much larger than it.

What the work shows at the level of the full study, not this receptor alone: The quantity of clinical and demographic metadata differed by source and by participant and was supplied without curation.

TCRbeta CDR3 regions were amplified from genomic DNA by means of the immunoSEQ Assay, a bias-controlled multiplex PCR. In the original analysis: The number of nucleated cells in each sample was estimated from the amplification of reference gene primers within the assay. To quantify the absolute abundance of each unique TCRbeta CDR3 rearrangement, sequence reads were collapsed and filtered. Productive Simpson clonality was computed per sample as the square root of Simpson's diversity index over productive rearrangements. In its TCRdb copy, this immuneACCESS table keeps in-frame sequences only and misses some clones. Where compared with another copy, unresolved V genes explain less than half of these, and the others have no known cause. The V and J calls and clone size come from that table; D and trimming were worked out from the DNA. A total of over 55,000 clones appear in this sample, around 87% of them only once. Approximately 5.6% of the sample lies in the top ten.

Each collaborating institution followed its own protocols to collect whole blood in K2EDTA tubes. For TCRbeta analysis, collaborators shipped samples in one of three forms: frozen whole blood, isolated PBMCs, or DNA extracted from either of those sample types. Sequenced material: peripheral blood. The sequence came from a man in his fifties with active COVID-19. Recombination linked TRBV18 to TRBJ2-1, and 12 bases in between align with TRBD2. The CDR3 protein sequence reads: CASSLNRGTSGNEQFF. The sequenced DNA: TGTGCCAGCTCATTAAACCGGGGGACTAGCGGGAATGAGCAGTTCTTC.